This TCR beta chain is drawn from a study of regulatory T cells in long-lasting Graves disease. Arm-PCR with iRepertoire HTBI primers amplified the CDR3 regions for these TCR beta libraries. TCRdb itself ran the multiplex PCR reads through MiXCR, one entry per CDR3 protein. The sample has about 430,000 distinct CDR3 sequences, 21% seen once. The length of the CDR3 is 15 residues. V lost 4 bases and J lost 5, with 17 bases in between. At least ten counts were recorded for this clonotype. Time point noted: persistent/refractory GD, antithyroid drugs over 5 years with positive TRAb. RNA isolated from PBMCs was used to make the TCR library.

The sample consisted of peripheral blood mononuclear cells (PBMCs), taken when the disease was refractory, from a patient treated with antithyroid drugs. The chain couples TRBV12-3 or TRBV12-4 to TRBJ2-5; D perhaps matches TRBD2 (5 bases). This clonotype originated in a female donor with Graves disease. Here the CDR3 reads CASSSTEGRAETQYF. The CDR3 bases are TGTGCCAGCAGTTCTACAGAGGGTAGGGCGGAGACCCAGTACTTC.